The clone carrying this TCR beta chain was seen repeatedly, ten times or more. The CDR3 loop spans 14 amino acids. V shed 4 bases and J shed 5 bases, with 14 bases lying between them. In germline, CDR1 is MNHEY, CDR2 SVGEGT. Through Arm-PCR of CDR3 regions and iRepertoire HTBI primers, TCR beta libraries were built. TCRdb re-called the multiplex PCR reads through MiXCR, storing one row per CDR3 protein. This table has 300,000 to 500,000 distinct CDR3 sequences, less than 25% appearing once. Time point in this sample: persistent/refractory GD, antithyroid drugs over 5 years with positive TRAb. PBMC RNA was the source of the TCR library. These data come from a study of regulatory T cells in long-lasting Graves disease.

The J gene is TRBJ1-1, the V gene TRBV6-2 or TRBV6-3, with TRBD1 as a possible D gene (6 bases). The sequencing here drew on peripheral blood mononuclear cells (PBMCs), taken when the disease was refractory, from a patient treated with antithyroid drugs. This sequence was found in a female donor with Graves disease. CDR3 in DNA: TGTGCCAGCAGTTCTACAGGGAAGGGGACTGAAGCTTTCTTT. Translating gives CASSSTGKGTEAFF.